This TCR beta chain was sequenced for a study of CD8 T cells in Susac syndrome. Turning to the study itself: Among the sequenced Susac syndrome patients, five or six had active disease while eight or nine were in remission.

Random hexamers were used to reverse transcribe about 0.45 to 1 ug of RNA. It was immunoSEQ multiplex PCR that amplified TCR beta CDR3 across 54 Vbeta and 13 Jbeta. TCRdb processed the immunoSEQ multiplex PCR reads anew with MiXCR; each CDR3 protein has one entry. The table lists 150,000 to 200,000 distinct CDR3 sequences, roughly 94% of them singletons. V dropped 1 base and J dropped 1 base, with 11 bases sitting between them. In germline, CDR1 is LNHNV, CDR2 YYDKDF (reference sequence). CDR3 length: 15 residues. The authors sequenced TCR beta from blood CD8+ and CD4+ T cells. The TCR sequence derives from a human donor with Susac syndrome. Sequences were obtained from CD4+ T cells from PBMCs. The chain combines TRBV15 with TRBJ2-7; tentatively, D is TRBD1 or TRBD2 (5 bases each). The CDR3: CATSRGDGGSYEQYF. The CDR3 coding sequence is TGTGCCACCAGCAGAGGGGACGGAGGATCCTACGAGCAGTACTTC.